This entry lists 13 T cell receptor beta chains sequenced from one sample in a study of shared clonotypes between healthy human individuals. Sequenced by immunoSEQ multiplex PCR; TCRdb stores in-frame clones only, minus some. The sample contains 2 million to 2.5 million clones, approximately 93% of which appear only once. The sample was naive CD4+ T cells from PBMCs. Indicated subset: CD45RA+ positively selected. The receptors were sampled from a man between 18 and 35 years old in good health. Some clones in this sample may be carry-over from other donors' samples.

This chain joins TRBV30 and TRBJ2-7; D is ambiguous. Germline loops: CDR1 GTSNPN, CDR2 SVGIG (reference sequence). V lost 0 bases and J 3 bases, leaving 6 bases between the germline ends. The CDR3 totals 12 residues. The CDR3 DNA reads TGTGCCTGGAGTGTCTCTCACTACGAGCAGTACTTC. It is translated as CAWSVSHYEQYF.

The rearrangement joins TRBV5-4 to TRBJ1-1, with 8 bases matching TRBD1. This CDR3 is 19 amino acids long. Trimming took 7 bases from V and 0 from J; bases not matched to a gene: 20. Germline V gene data show CDR1 as SGHNT and CDR2 as YYREEE (reference sequence). CDR3 residues: CASGPGVQGAYMMNTEAFF. The CDR3 coding sequence is TGTGCCAGCGGACCAGGCGTTCAGGGGGCATACATGATGAACACTGAAGCTTTCTTT.

This chain connects TRBV2 to TRBJ1-1, with D perhaps matching TRBD1 (6 bases). The V gene's germline CDR1 is SNHLY and CDR2 FYNNEI. This CDR3 has 13 amino acids. V was trimmed by 5 bases and J by 2 bases, leaving 9 bases between them. For the CDR3, the DNA is TGTGCCAGCAGTAAGGGACAAAACACTGAAGCTTTCTTT. Its translation is CASSKGQNTEAFF.

The chain has TRBV5-4 and TRBJ2-7, with 9 bases aligning to TRBD1. Trimming at V came to 4 bases and at J to 5 bases, leaving 13 bases not matched to a gene. CDR1 and CDR2 (germline): SGHNT, YYREEE (reference sequence). The CDR3 has 16 residues. DNA of the CDR3: TGTGCCAGCAGCCCCCTCGTCTCGGACAGGGGCCACGAGCAGTACTTC. Protein: CASSPLVSDRGHEQYF. The full variable domain, in which reference TRBV5-4 and TRBJ2-7 provide the parts outside the CDR3, is ETGVTQSPTHLIKTRGQQVTLRCSSQSGHNTVSWYQQALGQGPQFIFQYYREEENGRGNFPPRFSGLQFPNYSSELNVNALELDDSALYLCASSPLVSDRGHEQYFGPGTRLTVT.

This chain links TRBV5-1 with TRBJ2-5, with 10 bases matching TRBD1. The end of the DNA aligns better with TRBJ2-7, so the J call may be wrong. The CDR3 length is 14 residues. CDR1 SGHRS and CDR2 YFSETQ come from the germline V gene. The CDR3 DNA follows: TGCGCCAGCAGGGCGACAGGGGGCATCTACGAGCAGTACTTC. Translated, it gives CASRATGGIYEQYF.

The rearrangement uses TRBV5-1 and TRBJ2-3, with 8 bases matching TRBD2. Germline V lookup: CDR1 SGHRS, CDR2 YFSETQ. Trimming took 1 base from V and 2 from J; bases not matched to a gene: 6. The CDR3 contains 16 residues. CDR3 nucleotides: TGCGCCAGCAGCTTGAGACTAGCGTTAGTCACAGATACGCAGTATTTT. Amino acid sequence: CASSLRLALVTDTQYF.

The chain combines TRBV15 with TRBJ2-3, with D uncertain. V was shortened by 0 bases and J by 6 bases, with 16 bases between the two germline ends. Germline V lookup: CDR1 LNHNV, CDR2 YYDKDF (reference sequence). The CDR3 consists of 16 residues. Written as DNA, the CDR3 is TGTGCCACCAGCAGAGATCTCGCGGCCACAACGGATACGCAGTATTTT. Amino acids: CATSRDLAATTDTQYF.

V usage is TRBV9 and J usage is TRBJ1-1; no clear D gene. CDR1 and CDR2 (germline): SGDLS, YYNGEE. V was pared by 4 bases and J by 3 bases, with 16 bases between. The CDR3 is 15 residues long. The CDR3 here is CASSTQSGLDTEAFF. In DNA form, the CDR3 reads TGTGCCAGCAGCACACAGTCGGGTTTGGACACTGAAGCTTTCTTT.

Remarks on this clone: Other nucleotide sequences in the sample specify the same CDR3. The chain uses TRBV6-5 and TRBJ2-7, with 8 bases lining up with TRBD2. Germline CDR1 and CDR2: MNHEY and SVGAGI. This CDR3 is 14 amino acids long. The V gene end was trimmed by 2 bases and the J gene end by 4 bases; junction bases not matched to a gene: 4. The CDR3 DNA sequence: TGTGCCAGCAGTTACGGGCGGGGGGCGTACGAGCAGTACTTC. Translating gives CASSYGRGAYEQYF.

The chain has TRBV5-3 and TRBJ1-1; TRBD1 matches at 7 bases. TRBV5-3 is reported as an ORF; its role is uncertain. The CDR3 contains 15 residues. The junction had 6 bases not matched to a gene; V was cut back by 0 bases and J by 4 bases. The CDR3 here is CARSLGQGGSTEAFF. The DNA for the CDR3 is TGTGCCAGAAGCTTGGGTCAGGGGGGCAGCACTGAAGCTTTCTTT.

The chain links TRBV11-2 to TRBJ2-7; 9 bases fit TRBD2. Germline lookup yields CDR1 SGHAT and CDR2 FQNNGV. This CDR3 is built from 13 residues. The V and J ends lost 4 bases and 2 bases, in that order; junction bases with no gene match: 0. The CDR3: CASSWTSAYEQYF. For the CDR3, the DNA is TGTGCCAGCAGCTGGACTAGCGCCTACGAGCAGTACTTC.

This clone has a single count. Other nucleotide sequences in the sample specify the same CDR3. The chain links TRBV10-3 to TRBJ2-5; D unclear. The CDR3 loop spans 13 amino acids. The V end was cut by 5 bases, the J end by 5 bases, with 12 bases between. The V gene's germline CDR1 is ENHRY and CDR2 SYGVKD. Here the CDR3 reads CAISSGAGETQYF. Here the CDR3 DNA reads TGTGCCATCAGTTCAGGTGCTGGGGAGACCCAGTACTTC.

This clone showed up just once. V is TRBV7-6 and J is TRBJ2-1; TRBD2 aligns across 12 bases. The trim removed 0 bases at V and 6 bases at J, leaving 6 bases unmatched. Per the germline V gene, CDR1 is SGHVS and CDR2 is FNYEAQ. This CDR3 has 17 amino acids. The CDR3 reads CASSLALAGGPGNEQFF. DNA for the CDR3: TGTGCCAGCAGCTTAGCGCTAGCGGGAGGGCCCGGCAATGAGCAGTTCTTC.